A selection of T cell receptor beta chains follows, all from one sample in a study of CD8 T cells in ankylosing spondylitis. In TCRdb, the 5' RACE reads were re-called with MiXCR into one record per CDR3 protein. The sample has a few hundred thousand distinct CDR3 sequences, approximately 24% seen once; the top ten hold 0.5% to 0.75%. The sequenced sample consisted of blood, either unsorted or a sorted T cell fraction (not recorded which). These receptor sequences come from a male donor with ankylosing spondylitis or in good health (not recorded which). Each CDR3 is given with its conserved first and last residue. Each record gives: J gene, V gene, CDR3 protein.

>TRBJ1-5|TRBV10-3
CAISESSFGRTLNQPQHF
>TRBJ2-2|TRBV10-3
CAISGTGGTGELFF
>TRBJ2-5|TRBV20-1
CSALLSSGQETQYF
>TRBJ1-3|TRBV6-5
CASSLDRSGNTIYF
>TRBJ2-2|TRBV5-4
CASSLDPGTGLTGELFF
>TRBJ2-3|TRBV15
CATSPLGGQRSTDTQYF
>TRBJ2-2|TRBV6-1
CASMRPGGNTGELFF
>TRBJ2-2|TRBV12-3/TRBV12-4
CASSLTENTGELFF
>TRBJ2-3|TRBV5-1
CASSSDGTGQADTQYF
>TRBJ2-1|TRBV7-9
CASSLAGVHNEQFF
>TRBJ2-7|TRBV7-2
CASSLVAGVAYEQYF
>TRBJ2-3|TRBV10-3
CAISVWGSDTQYF
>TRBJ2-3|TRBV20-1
CSARVADTDTQYF
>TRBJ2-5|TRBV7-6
CASSSNTGIGETQYF
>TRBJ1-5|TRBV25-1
CASSGDRGRGPQHF
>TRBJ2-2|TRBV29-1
CSARLAGGLNTGELFF
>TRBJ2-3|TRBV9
CASSFDSSTDTQYF
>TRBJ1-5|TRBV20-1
CSAMSGNQPQHF
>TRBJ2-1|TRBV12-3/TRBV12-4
CASSKQTGGAYNEQFF
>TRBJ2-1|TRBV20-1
CSAGKGSVVRNEQFF
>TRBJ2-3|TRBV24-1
CATSEGVASTDTQYF
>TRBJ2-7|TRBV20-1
CSATGQPSYEQYF
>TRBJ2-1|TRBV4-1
CASSTRLESGYNEQFF
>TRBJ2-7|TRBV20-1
CSVRRTSTYEQYF
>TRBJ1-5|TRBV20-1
CSARKGANQPQHF
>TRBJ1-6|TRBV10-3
CAISDSWEDSPLHF
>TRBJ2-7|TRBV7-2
CASSLGGTTSYEQYF
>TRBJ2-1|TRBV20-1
CSAGNRDFAYNEQFF
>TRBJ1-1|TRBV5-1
CASRVLAQNTEAFF
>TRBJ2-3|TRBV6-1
CASRRPLGQSTDTQYF
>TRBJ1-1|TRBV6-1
CASSLSPPLNTEAFF
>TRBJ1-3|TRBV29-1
CSVEVGHTIYF
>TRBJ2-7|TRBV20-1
CSARTPQVHEQYF
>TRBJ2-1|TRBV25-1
CASRGLTSGDDNEQFF
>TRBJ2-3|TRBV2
CASSKQGSAYF
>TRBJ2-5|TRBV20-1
CSASSGGWQTQYF
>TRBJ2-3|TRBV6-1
CASSRTSGGPSTDTQYF